Below, 21 T cell receptor beta chains from the same sample are listed, as sequenced in a study of T cells after posttransplantation cyclophosphamide (dated by TCRdb to about 2016). The library was built by means of the immunoSEQ multiplex PCR assay. TCRdb took over this immuneACCESS table, retaining in-frame rearrangements with V and J assigned. Such tables are incomplete; in checked studies, under half of the missing clones stem from an unresolved V gene, and the remainder is unexplained. Within this sample are tens of thousands of clones, with 92% of them counted one time only. The leading ten clones occupy around 3.2% of the sample. Sequencing input: PBMCs. Receptors were obtained from a woman aged 45 to 65 in good health and a related stem cell transplant donor.

The chain couples TRBV19 to TRBJ2-7, with 12 bases aligning to TRBD1. The J segment lost 3 bases and the V segment lost 9 bases, leaving 9 bases of the junction unmatched. This CDR3 is built from 15 residues. CDR1 LNHDA and CDR2 SQIVND come from the germline V gene (reference sequence). The CDR3 DNA reads as TGTGCCAGCTCCGGGACAGGGGGCCATAACTACGAGCAGTACTTC. It yields the protein CASSGTGGHNYEQYF.

On this clone: Other DNA sequences from this sample encode an identical CDR3 as well. The chain couples TRBV2 to TRBJ1-5; 7 bases agree with TRBD1. The CDR3 covers 16 residues. After removal of 5 bases from V and 1 base from J, the junction contained 8 bases not matched to a gene. The germline V gene encodes CDR1 SNHLY and CDR2 FYNNEI. CDR3 coding DNA: TGTGCCAGCAGTCGAGAGACAGGGACCAGCAATCAGCCCCAGCATTTT. It translates to CASSRETGTSNQPQHF.

The CDR3 sequence is CASSYGATNEKLFF. As DNA, the CDR3 is TGTGCCAGCAGTTACGGGGCGACTAATGAAAAACTGTTTTTT. The chain joins TRBV6-5 to TRBJ1-4; a weak D match, TRBD1 (5 bases). The V end was cut by 2 bases, the J end by 2 bases, with 6 bases between. The CDR3 has 14 amino acids. Germline CDR1 reads MNHEY; CDR2 reads SVGAGI.

The V gene is TRBV11-2, the J gene TRBJ2-7, with 12 bases matching TRBD2. The CDR3 extends over 14 amino acids. V shed 5 bases and J 5 bases; nucleotides not matched to a gene: 4. Germline values: CDR1 SGHAT, CDR2 FQNNGV. The CDR3: CASSPGLAGHEQYF. The CDR3 coding sequence is TGTGCCAGCAGCCCCGGACTAGCGGGACACGAGCAGTACTTC.

This clone was detected only once. V and J are TRBV2 and TRBJ2-7; 11 bases are a match to TRBD1. V dropped 10 bases and J dropped 2; count of bases not matched to a gene: 10. The CDR3 has 15 amino acids. The germline CDR1 and CDR2 sequences are SNHLY and FYNNEI. The CDR3 spells CATRIGTGGTYEQYF. DNA of the CDR3: TGTGCCACTCGAATCGGGACAGGGGGTACCTACGAGCAGTACTTC.

The chain recombines TRBV6-1 with TRBJ2-5; D may be TRBD2 (6 bases). Trimming took off 2 bases at V and 3 bases at J, with 13 bases between the two ends. The CDR3 is made up of 15 amino acids. Looked up from germline, CDR1 is MNHNS and CDR2 is SASEGT. The CDR3 protein is CASSETGSPKETQYF. The CDR3 DNA sequence: TGTGCCAGCAGTGAAACCGGGAGCCCAAAAGAGACCCAGTACTTC.

This chain joins TRBV19 and TRBJ2-2; 9 bases are a match to TRBD1. This CDR3 has 15 amino acids. In germline, CDR1 is LNHDA, CDR2 SQIVND (reference sequence). V lost 4 bases to trimming and J lost 5 bases; unmatched junction nucleotides: 5. In DNA, the CDR3 is TGTGCCAGTAGTACCGGGACAGGGTGGACCGGGGAGCTGTTTTTT. Translated: CASSTGTGWTGELFF.

J is TRBJ2-1 and V is TRBV14; possibly TRBD2 for D (5 bases). There are 14 residues in the CDR3. CDR1 SGHDN and CDR2 FVKESK come from the germline V gene. Trimming shortened V by 3 bases and J by 10 bases, and 16 bases separated the two germline ends. CDR3 nucleotides: TGTGCCAGCAGCCAGGAACGCGACTGGGAGGAGCAGTTCTTC. This codes for CASSQERDWEEQFF.

The chain couples TRBV28 to TRBJ1-1; D remains unclear. This CDR3 comprises 14 residues. V was clipped by 6 bases and J by 1 base, with 12 bases between them. Germline lookup yields CDR1 MDHEN and CDR2 SYDVKM. CDR3 in amino acids: CASRSYLSNTEAFF. The CDR3 bases are TGTGCCAGCAGATCCTACCTCTCGAACACTGAAGCTTTCTTT.

The chain links TRBV10-3 to TRBJ2-5; possibly TRBD1 for D (6 bases). Germline V gene data show CDR1 as ENHRY and CDR2 as SYGVKD. V was pared by 2 bases and J by 3 bases, with 7 bases between. This CDR3 is 13 amino acids long. CDR3 amino acids: CAISETGKETQYF. In DNA form, the CDR3 reads TGTGCCATCAGTGAGACAGGGAAAGAGACCCAGTACTTC.

The rearrangement uses TRBV6-4 and TRBJ2-1, with D possibly matching TRBD1 (7 bases). This CDR3 comprises 15 residues. Germline values: CDR1 MRHNA, CDR2 SNTAGT. V was clipped by 3 bases and J by 6 bases, with 15 bases between them. The DNA for the CDR3 is TGTGCCAGCAGTGATCATCAGGGGGGCCCCAATGAGCAGTTCTTC. Its protein product is CASSDHQGGPNEQFF.

The chain couples TRBV15 to TRBJ2-1, with TRBD2 identical over 9 bases. Germline CDR1 reads LNHNV; CDR2 reads YYDKDF (reference sequence). Trimming took 10 bases from V and 6 from J; bases not matched to a gene: 13. CDR3 length: 15 residues. DNA of the CDR3: TGTGCCAGCGGGGGGCAAGAGCGGGAGGCCAATGAGCAGTTCTTC. This sequence encodes CASGGQEREANEQFF.

This sequence joins TRBV2 and TRBJ2-1; 8 bases are shared with TRBD1. This CDR3 region has 14 residues. V lost 3 bases and J lost 4; bases outside the gene matches: 2. Germline CDR1 SNHLY, CDR2 FYNNEI. CDR3 sequence (DNA): TGTGCCAGCAGTGAGGACAGGGCTTACAATGAGCAGTTCTTC. This gives the protein CASSEDRAYNEQFF.

The gene calls are TRBV4-1 and TRBJ2-2, with 7 nucleotides matching TRBD1. The CDR3 is 19 amino acids. V lost 3 bases to trimming and J lost 2 bases; unmatched junction nucleotides: 15. Germline CDR1 MGHRA, CDR2 YSYEKL. CDR3: CASSHHFTTGEINTGELFF. The CDR3 DNA follows: TGCGCCAGCAGCCACCATTTTACCACAGGGGAGATCAACACCGGGGAGCTGTTTTTT.

The CDR3 here is CASSLNRSPEAFF. The CDR3 nucleotides read TGCGCCAGCAGCTTAAACAGGTCCCCAGAAGCTTTCTTT. V gene TRBV5-1 combines with J gene TRBJ1-1; a weak D match, TRBD1 (5 bases). CDR1 and CDR2 (germline): SGHRS, YFSETQ. The CDR3 length is 13 residues. The V and J ends lost 2 bases and 8 bases respectively, with 13 bases between them.

The chain uses TRBV7-8 and TRBJ1-1; TRBD1 matches at 10 bases. This CDR3 comprises 14 residues. V trimming: 3 bases; J trimming: 7 bases; junction bases outside the gene matches: 5. CDR1 is SGHVS and CDR2 is FQNEAQ in the germline V gene. CDR3 residues: CASSFRTGGIEAFF. The CDR3, as DNA: TGTGCCAGCAGCTTCAGGACAGGGGGGATTGAAGCTTTCTTT.

This chain joins TRBV19 and TRBJ2-1; 8 nucleotides match TRBD2. Germline assignment: CDR1 LNHDA and CDR2 SQIVND (reference sequence). The CDR3 sequence is 13 residues long. The ends lost 3 bases at V and 9 bases at J; junction bases unmatched: 4. CDR3 DNA sequence: TGTGCCAGTAGTATTGGTCTAGCGGGTGAGCAGTTCTTC. Its translation: CASSIGLAGEQFF.

The V gene is TRBV5-1, the J gene TRBJ2-1; the match to TRBD2 covers 13 bases. The CDR3 covers 16 residues. CDR1 is SGHRS and CDR2 is YFSETQ in the germline V gene. The trim removed 2 bases at V and 15 bases at J, leaving 14 bases unmatched. The DNA for the CDR3 is TGCGCCAGCAGCTTTCCGGGACTAGCGGGACCCCAGGATCTGTTCTTC. This gives the protein CASSFPGLAGPQDLFF.

The chain employs TRBV25-1 and TRBJ2-3, with unresolved D. V was trimmed by 2 bases and J by 6 bases, leaving 9 bases between them. Germline assignment: CDR1 MGHDK and CDR2 SYGVNS. The CDR3 runs 13 residues. Written as DNA, the CDR3 is TGTGCCAGCAGTGAAGAGATAACCGATACGCAGTATTTT. Its protein is CASSEEITDTQYF. Complete variable domain (other parts from reference TRBV25-1 and TRBJ2-3): EADIYQTPRYLVIGTGKKITLECSQTMGHDKMYWYQQDPGMELHLIHYSYGVNSTEKGDLSSESTVSRIRTEHFPLTLESARPSHTSQYLCASSEEITDTQYFGPGTRLTVL.

As for this clone: Additional DNA sequences in this sample encode the identical CDR3. This rearrangement joins TRBV5-1 to TRBJ1-5; 11 bases agree with TRBD1. The CDR3 covers 16 residues. The germline V gene encodes CDR1 SGHRS and CDR2 YFSETQ. The V and J ends lost 3 bases and 5 bases, in that order; junction bases with no gene match: 7. This CDR3 reads CASSSLPGQGDQPQHF. CDR3 DNA: TGCGCCAGCAGCTCGTTACCGGGACAGGGGGATCAGCCCCAGCATTTT.

A remark on this clone: The junction departs from the called germline gene at one end, perhaps through a read error. The chain carries TRBV5-6 and TRBJ1-4; 10 nucleotides match TRBD1. Germline V gene lookup returns CDR1 SGHDT and CDR2 YYEEEE. This CDR3 has 15 amino acids. CDR3 residues: CASSLGQGANEKLFF. The CDR3 nucleotides are TGTGCCAGCAGCTTGGGACAGGGGGCTAACGAAAAACTGTTTTTT.